This T cell receptor (beta chain) was identified in a study of blood T cell repertoires in COVID-19. Study-level background: The cDNA or gDNA used as material had been derived from T cells, B-cell-depleted T cells, or PBMCs.

Per the study methods: Estimates of nucleated cell counts were drawn from the amplification of reference gene primers. Clones were sequenced by immunoSEQ multiplex PCR, and TCRdb holds only the in-frame ones, with some missing. From that table come the V and J calls and clone size; the DNA was used to work out D and trimming. The sample consists of some 30,000 clones, about 85% of them appearing once. This CDR3 is 13 amino acids long. Germline V lookup: CDR1 KGHDR, CDR2 SFDVKD. V was trimmed by 5 bases and J by 2 bases, leaving 6 bases between them. V usage is TRBV24-1 and J usage is TRBJ2-1; D is possibly TRBD1 (5 bases). Sequencing was performed on peripheral blood. This sequence originates from a woman aged 55-75 years with active COVID-19. CDR3 in amino acids: CATSGTTYNEQFF. DNA for the CDR3: TGTGCCACCAGTGGGACAACCTACAATGAGCAGTTCTTC.